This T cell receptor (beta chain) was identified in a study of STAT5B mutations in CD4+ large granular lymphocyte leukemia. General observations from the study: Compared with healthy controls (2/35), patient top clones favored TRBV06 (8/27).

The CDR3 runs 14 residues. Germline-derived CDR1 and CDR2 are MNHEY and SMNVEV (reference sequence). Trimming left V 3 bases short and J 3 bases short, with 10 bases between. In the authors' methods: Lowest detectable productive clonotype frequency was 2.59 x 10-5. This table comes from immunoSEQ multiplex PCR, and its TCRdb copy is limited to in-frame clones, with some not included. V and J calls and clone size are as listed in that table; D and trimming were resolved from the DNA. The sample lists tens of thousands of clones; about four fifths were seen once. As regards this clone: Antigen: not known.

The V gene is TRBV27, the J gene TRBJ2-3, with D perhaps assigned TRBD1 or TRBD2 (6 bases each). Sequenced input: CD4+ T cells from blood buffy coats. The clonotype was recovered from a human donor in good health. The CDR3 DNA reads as TGTGCCAGCAGTTTGTGGGGGGCAACAGATACGCAGTATTTT. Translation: CASSLWGATDTQYF.